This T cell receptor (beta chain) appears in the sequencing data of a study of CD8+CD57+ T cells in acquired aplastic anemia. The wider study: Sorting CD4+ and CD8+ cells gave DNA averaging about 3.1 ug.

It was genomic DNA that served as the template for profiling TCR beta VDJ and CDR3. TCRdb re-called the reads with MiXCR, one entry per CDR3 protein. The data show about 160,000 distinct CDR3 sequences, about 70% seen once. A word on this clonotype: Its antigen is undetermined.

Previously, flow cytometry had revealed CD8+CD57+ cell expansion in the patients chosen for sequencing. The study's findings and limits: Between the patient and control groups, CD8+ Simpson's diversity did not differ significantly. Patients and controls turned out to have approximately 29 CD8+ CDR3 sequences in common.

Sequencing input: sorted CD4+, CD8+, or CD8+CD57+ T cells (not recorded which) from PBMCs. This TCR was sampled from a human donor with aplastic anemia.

CDR3 sequence: CSARKTGSQHF. In nucleotides, the CDR3 is TGCAGTGCTAGAAAGACTGGGTCCCAGCATTTT. The V and J genes are TRBV20-1 and TRBJ1-5; D call uncertain. In germline, CDR1 is DFQATT, CDR2 SNEGSKA (reference sequence). The CDR3 extends over 11 amino acids. The ends were cut back, 2 bases at V and 11 bases at J, with 10 bases in the middle.